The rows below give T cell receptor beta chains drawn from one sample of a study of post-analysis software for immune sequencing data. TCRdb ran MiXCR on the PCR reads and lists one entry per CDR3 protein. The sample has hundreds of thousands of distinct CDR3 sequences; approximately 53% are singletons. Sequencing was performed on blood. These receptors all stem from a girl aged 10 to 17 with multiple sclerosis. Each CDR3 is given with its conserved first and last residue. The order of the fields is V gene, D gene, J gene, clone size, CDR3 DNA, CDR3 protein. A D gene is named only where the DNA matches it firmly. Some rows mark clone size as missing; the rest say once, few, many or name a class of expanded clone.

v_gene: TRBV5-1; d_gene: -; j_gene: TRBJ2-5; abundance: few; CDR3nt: TGCGCCAGCAGCTTGGGACTCCAAGGGGGGACCCAGTACTTC; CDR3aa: CASSLGLQGGTQYF
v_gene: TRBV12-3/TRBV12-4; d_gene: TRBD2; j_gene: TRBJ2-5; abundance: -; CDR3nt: TGTGCCAGCAGTCTCCCGGGACTAGCGGAGACCCAGTACTTC; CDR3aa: CASSLPGLAETQYF
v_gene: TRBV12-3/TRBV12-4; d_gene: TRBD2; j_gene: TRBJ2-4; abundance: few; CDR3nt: TGTGCCAGCAGCCCATGGCCGGGAGGCCCAGGAGAGCAGTACTTC; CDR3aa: CASSPWPGGPGEQYF
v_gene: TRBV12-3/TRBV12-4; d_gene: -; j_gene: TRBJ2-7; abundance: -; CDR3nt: TGTGCCAGCAGTCCCAGACAGACTCTTACCTACGAGCAGTACTTC; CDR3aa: CASSPRQTLTYEQYF
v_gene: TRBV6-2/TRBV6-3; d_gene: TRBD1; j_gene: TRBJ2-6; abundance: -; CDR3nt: TGTGCCAGCAGTTACACCAGAGGAAGATCCGGGACAGCGAAACGCTCTGGGGCCAACGTCCTGACTTTC; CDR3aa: CASSYTRGRSGTAKRSGANVLTF
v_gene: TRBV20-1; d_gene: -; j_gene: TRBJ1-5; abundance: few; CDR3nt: TGCAGTGCTAGAGATAGGGTAAGGGATAGCAATCAGCCCCAGCATTTT; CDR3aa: CSARDRVRDSNQPQHF
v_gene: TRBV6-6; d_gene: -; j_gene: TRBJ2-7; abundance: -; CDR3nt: TGTGCCAGCAGTACACGGGACCCAGACGAGCAGTACTTC; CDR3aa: CASSTRDPDEQYF
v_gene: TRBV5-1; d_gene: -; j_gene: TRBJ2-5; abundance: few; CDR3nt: TGCGCCAGCAGCTTATCGGGAGATTGGGAGACCCAGTACTTC; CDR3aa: CASSLSGDWETQYF
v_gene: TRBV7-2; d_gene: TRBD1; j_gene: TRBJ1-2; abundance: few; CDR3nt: TGTGCCAGCAGCCCCAAAGGACAGGGCGGGGGGGGCTACACCTTC; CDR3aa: CASSPKGQGGGGYTF
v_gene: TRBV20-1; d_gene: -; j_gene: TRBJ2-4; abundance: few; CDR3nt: TGCAGTGCCGTACCCCCTATAGCCAAAAACATTCAGTACTTC; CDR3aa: CSAVPPIAKNIQYF
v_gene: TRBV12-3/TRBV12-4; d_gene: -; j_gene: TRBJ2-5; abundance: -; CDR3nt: TGTGCCAGCAGCCCCCCCTGGTACTTC; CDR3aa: CASSPPWYF
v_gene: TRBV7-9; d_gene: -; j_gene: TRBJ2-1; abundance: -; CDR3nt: TGTGCCAGCAGCTCGTCCCTAACTAGTTTCAATGAGCAGTTCTTC; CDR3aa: CASSSSLTSFNEQFF
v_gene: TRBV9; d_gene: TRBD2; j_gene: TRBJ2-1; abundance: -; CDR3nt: TGTGCCAGCAGCTTAATCGGGGGGATCGAGCAGTTCTTC; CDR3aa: CASSLIGGIEQFF
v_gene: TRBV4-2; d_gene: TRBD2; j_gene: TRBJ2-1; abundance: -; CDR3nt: TGTGCCAGCAGCCAAGCGCTAGCGGACTACAATGAGCAGTTCTTC; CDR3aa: CASSQALADYNEQFF
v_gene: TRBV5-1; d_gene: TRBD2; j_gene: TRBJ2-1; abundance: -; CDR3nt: TGCGCCAGTGGGGTTGGGGCTAGCGGAATGACCCCTAACAATGAGCAGTTCTTC; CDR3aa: CASGVGASGMTPNNEQFF
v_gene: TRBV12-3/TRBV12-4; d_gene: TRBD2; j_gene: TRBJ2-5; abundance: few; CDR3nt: TGTGCCAGCAGTCCTAGGACTAGACAGTGGCAAGAGACCCAGTACTTC; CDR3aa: CASSPRTRQWQETQYF
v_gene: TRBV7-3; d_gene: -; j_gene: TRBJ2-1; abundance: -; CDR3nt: TGTGCCAGCAGCTTAATCCCTACCACGGTGGGAGACAATGAGCAGTTCTTC; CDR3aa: CASSLIPTTVGDNEQFF
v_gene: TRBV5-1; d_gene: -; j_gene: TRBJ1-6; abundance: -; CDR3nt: TGCGCCAGCAGCTTGCAGGGCAACGGCGGTAATTCACCCCTCCACTTT; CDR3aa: CASSLQGNGGNSPLHF
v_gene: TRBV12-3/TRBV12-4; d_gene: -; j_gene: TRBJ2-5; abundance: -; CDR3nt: TGTGCCAGCAGTTTATGGGGACGAGGAGAGACCCAGTACTTC; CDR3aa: CASSLWGRGETQYF
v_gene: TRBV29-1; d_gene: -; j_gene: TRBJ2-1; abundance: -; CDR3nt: TGCAGCGTTGAGAACGGCAGGGAGCAGTTCTTC; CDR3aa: CSVENGREQFF
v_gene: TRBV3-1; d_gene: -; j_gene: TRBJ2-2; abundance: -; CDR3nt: TGTGCCAGCAGCCAAGCAGGGTCCTCCGGGGAGCTGTTTTTT; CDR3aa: CASSQAGSSGELFF
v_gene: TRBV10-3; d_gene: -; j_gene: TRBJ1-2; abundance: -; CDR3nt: TGTGCCATCCTCTACGATAGGGGCGCCTCCTATGGCTACACCTTC; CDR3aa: CAILYDRGASYGYTF
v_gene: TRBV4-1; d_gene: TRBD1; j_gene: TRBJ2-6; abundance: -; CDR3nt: TGCGCCAGCAGCCAACCCGACAGGGCCGGGGCCAACGTCCTGACTTTC; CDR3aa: CASSQPDRAGANVLTF
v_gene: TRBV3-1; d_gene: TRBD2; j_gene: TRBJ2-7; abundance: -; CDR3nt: TGTGCCAGCAGCCAAGTGCCGGGGGGGCTTAACGAGCAGTACTTC; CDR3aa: CASSQVPGGLNEQYF
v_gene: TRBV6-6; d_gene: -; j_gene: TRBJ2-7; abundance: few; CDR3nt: TGTGCCGGAGCACTAGATCCTTACGAGCAGTACTTC; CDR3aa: CAGALDPYEQYF
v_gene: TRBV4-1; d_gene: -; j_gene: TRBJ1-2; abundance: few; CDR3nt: TGCGCCAGCAGCCAAGGGCCGGGCTCAGGGTATGGCTACACCTTC; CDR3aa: CASSQGPGSGYGYTF
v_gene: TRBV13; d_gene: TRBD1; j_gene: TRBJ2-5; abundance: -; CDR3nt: TGTGCCAGCAGCCCGGGACAGGTGGGCGAGACCCAGTACTTC; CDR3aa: CASSPGQVGETQYF
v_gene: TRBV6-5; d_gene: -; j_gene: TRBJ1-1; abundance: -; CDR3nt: TGTGCCAGCACCCGGGGGGAGAACACTGAAGCTTTCTTT; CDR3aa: CASTRGENTEAFF
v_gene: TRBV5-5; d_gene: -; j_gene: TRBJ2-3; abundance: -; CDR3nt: TGTGCCAGCAGCCCGGAGGGCCCAGGCACAGATACGCAGTATTTT; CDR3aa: CASSPEGPGTDTQYF
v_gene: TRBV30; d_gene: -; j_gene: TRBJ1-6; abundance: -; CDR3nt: TGTGCCTGGAGTGTCGGGGGCGTGGGTTATGATTCACCCCGCCACTTT; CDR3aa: CAWSVGGVGYDSPRHF
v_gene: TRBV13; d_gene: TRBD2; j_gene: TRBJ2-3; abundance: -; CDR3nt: TGTGCCAGCAGCTCCGCCAGCGAGCGGGGCGGGAGAGATACGCAGTATTTT; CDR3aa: CASSSASERGGRDTQYF